A single sample gave rise to the 23 T cell receptor beta chains below, sequenced in a study of T cell changes during pregnancy in multiple sclerosis. The assay was immunoSEQ multiplex PCR, and TCRdb's table has in-frame clones only and misses some. Of tens of thousands of clones in the sample, more than 75% were seen once. The sample consisted of peripheral blood, taken in the second trimester of pregnancy. The receptors were gathered from a female donor in good health, enrolled as a control in a pregnancy study.

This sequence joins TRBV11-2 and TRBJ2-2; a weak D match, TRBD2 (7 bases). V lost 6 bases and J lost 6, with 17 bases in between. The germline V gene has CDR1 SGHAT and CDR2 FQNNGV. The CDR3 runs to 15 residues. The CDR3 protein is CASRNPGGRAGELFF. The CDR3, as DNA: TGTGCCAGCAGAAACCCCGGGGGGCGCGCCGGGGAGCTGTTTTTT.

This clone is a singleton in its sample. This sequence joins TRBV5-5 and TRBJ1-1, with D unresolved. Germline V CDR1 and CDR2: SGHKS, YYEKEE (reference sequence). Trimming shortened V by 4 bases and J by 0 bases, and 13 bases separated the two germline ends. The CDR3 is 15 amino acids. CDR3 DNA: TGTGCCAGCAGCACGCGGCTGATTATGAACACTGAAGCTTTCTTT. This encodes CASSTRLIMNTEAFF.

The chain joins TRBV10-3 to TRBJ2-7; weak D call: TRBD1 (6 bases). The CDR3 loop spans 13 amino acids. Trimming shortened V by 11 bases and J by 2 bases, and 16 bases separated the two germline ends. Germline V gives CDR1 ENHRY, CDR2 SYGVKD. The CDR3 loop is CAVSFGGAYEQYF. CDR3 sequence (DNA): TGTGCCGTCTCCTTTGGGGGCGCCTACGAGCAGTACTTC.

This chain connects TRBV11-3 to TRBJ1-1, with D unresolved. This CDR3 has 14 amino acids. Trimming stripped 1 base from V and 1 base from J, with 7 bases between. From germline, CDR1 is SGHNT and CDR2 YENEEA. In DNA form, the CDR3 reads TGTGCCAGCAGCTTAGGTCGGGGGAACACTGAAGCTTTCTTT. It is translated as CASSLGRGNTEAFF.

The rearrangement uses TRBV29-1 and TRBJ1-2; D not certain. Trimming removed 0 bases at V and 1 base at J, with 9 bases between. CDR3 length: 14 residues. Per the germline V gene, CDR1 is SQVTM and CDR2 is ANQGSEA. The CDR3 DNA is TGCAGCGTTGAAGATCTTAGACTTAACTATGGCTACACCTTC. The encoded protein is CSVEDLRLNYGYTF.

The rearrangement links TRBV7-8 to TRBJ1-2; TRBD1 is a possible D gene (6 bases). This CDR3 contains 14 residues. The V end was cut by 4 bases, the J end by 2 bases, with 11 bases between. Per the germline V gene, CDR1 is SGHVS and CDR2 is FQNEAQ. The CDR3 DNA follows: TGTGCCAGCAGCTCCACAGGGCACAACTATGGCTACACCTTC. Amino acids: CASSSTGHNYGYTF. The full variable domain, completed using reference TRBV7-8 and TRBJ1-2, is GAGVSQSPRYKVAKRGQDVALRCDPISGHVSLFWYQQALGQGPEFLTYFQNEAQLDKSGLPSDRFFAERPEGSVSTLKIQRTQQEDSAVYLCASSSTGHNYGYTFGSGTRLTVV.

The rearrangement uses TRBV5-8 and TRBJ2-7; TRBD1 aligns across 10 bases. The CDR3 spans 15 residues. With V trimmed by 3 bases and J by 3 bases, 6 bases remained unmatched. Germline V lookup: CDR1 SGHTS, CDR2 YDEGEE. The CDR3 nucleotides read TGTGCCAGCAGCTCGACAGGGGGCCTACTCTACGAGCAGTACTTC. Translating it yields CASSSTGGLLYEQYF.

J is TRBJ1-5 and V is TRBV19; a weak D match, TRBD1 (5 bases). Germline V gene data show CDR1 as LNHDA and CDR2 as SQIVND (reference sequence). This CDR3 has 14 amino acids. Trimming pared 3 bases from V and 7 bases from J, leaving 13 bases between. The CDR3 DNA is TGTGCCAGTAGTATTTCAGGGTATCACCAGCCCCAGCATTTT. It translates to CASSISGYHQPQHF.

This sequence joins TRBV4-2 and TRBJ2-1; maybe TRBD2 (5 bases). This CDR3 is 17 amino acids long. V gave up 4 bases and J gave up 1 base, with 17 bases separating them. Germline V gene sequence: CDR1 LGHNA, CDR2 YNFKEQ. The CDR3: CASSPGPAEISYNEQFF. CDR3 nucleotide sequence: TGTGCCAGCAGCCCCGGACCAGCGGAGATTTCCTACAATGAGCAGTTCTTC.

The chain is built from TRBV29-1 and TRBJ1-2; D perhaps matches TRBD1 (6 bases). This CDR3 contains 16 residues. Germline loops: CDR1 SQVTM, CDR2 ANQGSEA. V was trimmed by 2 bases and J by 3 bases, leaving 19 bases between them. The CDR3 DNA follows: TGCAGCGTTGAACCCCCAAGGGGGGGCGAAGACTATGGCTACACCTTC. Translation: CSVEPPRGGEDYGYTF.

The chain uses TRBV2 and TRBJ2-1; 13 bases are shared with TRBD2. Trimming took 4 bases from V and 4 from J; bases not matched to a gene: 13. Germline CDR1 reads SNHLY; CDR2 reads FYNNEI. This CDR3 is 19 amino acids long. In DNA form, the CDR3 reads TGTGCCAGCAGTGCCCGACTAGCGGGGGGAAAAGTGGGATACAATGAGCAGTTCTTC. Residues: CASSARLAGGKVGYNEQFF. The entire variable domain, with the rest obtained from reference TRBV2 and TRBJ2-1, is as follows: EPEVTQTPSHQVTQMGQEVILRCVPISNHLYFYWYRQILGQKVEFLVSFYNNEISEKSEIFDDQFSVERPDGSNFTLKIRSTKLEDSAMYFCASSARLAGGKVGYNEQFFGPGTRLTVL.

The genes are TRBV10-2 and TRBJ1-1; D is ambiguous. With 0 bases removed from V and 4 bases from J, the gap between germline ends came to 3 bases. Germline V gene lookup returns CDR1 WSHSY and CDR2 SAAADI. The CDR3 has 12 amino acids. The DNA of the CDR3 is TGCGCCAGCAGTGAGTCCCTCACTGAAGCTTTCTTT. Translating gives CASSESLTEAFF.

V and J are TRBV19 and TRBJ2-5; perhaps TRBD1 as D (6 bases). V was pared by 5 bases and J by 2 bases, with 15 bases between. The CDR3 contains 15 residues. Germline values: CDR1 LNHDA, CDR2 SQIVND (reference sequence). CDR3 sequence reads: CASSPTGTRQETQYF. The CDR3 bases are TGTGCCAGTAGTCCCACGGGGACACGACAAGAGACCCAGTACTTC.

The V call is TRBV6-4, the J call TRBJ2-6; no clear D. In germline, CDR1 is MRHNA, CDR2 SNTAGT. The CDR3 covers 15 residues. Trimming took off 2 bases at V and 0 bases at J, with 5 bases between the two ends. The CDR3 sequence is CASSDRSSGANVLTF. As DNA, the CDR3 is TGTGCCAGCAGTGACAGGAGCTCTGGGGCCAACGTCCTGACTTTC.

V gene TRBV19 combines with J gene TRBJ2-1, with 14 bases fitting TRBD2. This CDR3 is 15 amino acids long. V was clipped by 6 bases and J by 8 bases; unmatched bases: 6. Germline-derived CDR1 and CDR2 are LNHDA and SQIVND (reference sequence). Here the CDR3 reads CASRRPGLAGDEQFF. CDR3 in DNA: TGTGCCAGTAGAAGGCCGGGACTAGCGGGAGATGAGCAGTTCTTC.

The chain recombines TRBV6-5 with TRBJ1-1, with TRBD1 identical over 7 bases. CDR1 MNHEY and CDR2 SVGAGI come from the germline V gene. Losses at the gene ends were 6 bases for V and 11 bases for J; bases not matched to a gene: 9. There are 12 residues in the CDR3. The CDR3 sequence: CASSTGVEVAFF. The CDR3 nucleotides are TGTGCCAGCAGCACAGGGGTCGAAGTGGCTTTCTTT.

V gene TRBV9 combines with J gene TRBJ2-2; possibly TRBD1 for D (6 bases). Between the trimmed V and J ends, which lost 4 bases and 0 bases, there was a span of 16 bases. Germline V lookup: CDR1 SGDLS, CDR2 YYNGEE. CDR3 length: 17 residues. As DNA, the CDR3 is TGTGCCAGCAGCCATTCTGACAGGTCCTCGAACACCGGGGAGCTGTTTTTT. Its translation is CASSHSDRSSNTGELFF.

The chain combines TRBV9 with TRBJ2-7; D is unresolved. Germline values: CDR1 SGDLS, CDR2 YYNGEE. V lost 4 bases and J 1 base, leaving 12 bases between the germline ends. This CDR3 has 14 amino acids. In nucleotides, the CDR3 is TGTGCCAGCAGCTCCCGAGAAAATTCCTACGAGCAGTACTTC. Protein sequence: CASSSRENSYEQYF.

J is TRBJ1-1 and V is TRBV18, with 7 bases identical to TRBD1. Germline V CDR1 and CDR2: KGHSH, LQKENI. The CDR3 is made up of 15 amino acids. J lost 0 bases, V lost 0 bases, and 1 base had no gene match. The CDR3 spells CASSPPTGVNTEAFF. Written as DNA, the CDR3 is TGTGCCAGCTCACCACCCACAGGGGTGAACACTGAAGCTTTCTTT.

V and J are TRBV5-5 and TRBJ2-7; D remains unclear. Germline lookup yields CDR1 SGHKS and CDR2 YYEKEE (reference sequence). The CDR3 covers 12 residues. Trimming took off 7 bases at V and 3 bases at J, with 11 bases between the two ends. CDR3 sequence (DNA): TGTGCCAGCTTCGGTGTGAACTACGAGCAGTACTTC. Translating gives CASFGVNYEQYF.

This clone has only one observation. The chain has TRBV11-3 and TRBJ2-7, with D unclear. CDR3 length: 13 amino acids. In germline, CDR1 is SGHNT, CDR2 YENEEA. Trimming pared 1 base from V and 6 bases from J, leaving 10 bases between. CDR3 loop: CASSLAPNSEQYF. The CDR3, as DNA: TGTGCCAGCAGCTTAGCTCCGAACAGCGAGCAGTACTTC.

The chain joins TRBV19 to TRBJ2-1, with D hard to call. Germline-derived CDR1 and CDR2 are LNHDA and SQIVND (reference sequence). V was pared by 0 bases and J by 6 bases, with 6 bases between. The CDR3 spans 13 residues. Written as DNA, the CDR3 is TGTGCCAGTAGTATAGAAAGCCGCAATGAGCAGTTCTTC. Protein: CASSIESRNEQFF.

The V gene is TRBV7-3, the J gene TRBJ2-3, with D perhaps TRBD1 (5 bases). The V gene lost 3 bases and the J gene lost 1 base, with 11 bases spanning the gap. The V gene's germline CDR1 is SGHTA and CDR2 FQGTGA. This CDR3 is built from 15 residues. CDR3: CASSLGQGRTDTQYF. The CDR3 bases are TGTGCCAGCAGCTTGGGGCAGGGTCGCACAGATACGCAGTATTTT.